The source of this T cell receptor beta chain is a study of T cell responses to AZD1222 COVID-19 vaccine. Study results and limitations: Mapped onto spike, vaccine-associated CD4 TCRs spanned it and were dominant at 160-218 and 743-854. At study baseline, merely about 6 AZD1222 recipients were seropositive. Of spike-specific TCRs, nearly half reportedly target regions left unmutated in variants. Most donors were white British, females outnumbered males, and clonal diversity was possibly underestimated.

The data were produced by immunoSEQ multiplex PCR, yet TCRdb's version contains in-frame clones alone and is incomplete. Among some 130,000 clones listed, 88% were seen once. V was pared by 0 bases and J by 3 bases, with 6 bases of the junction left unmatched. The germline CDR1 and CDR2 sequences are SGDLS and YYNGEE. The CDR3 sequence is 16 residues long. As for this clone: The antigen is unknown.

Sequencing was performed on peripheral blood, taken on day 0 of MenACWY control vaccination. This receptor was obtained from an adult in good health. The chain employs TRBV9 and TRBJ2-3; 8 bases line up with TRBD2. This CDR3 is CASSVGSGRATDTQYF. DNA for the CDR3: TGTGCCAGCAGCGTAGGGAGCGGGAGAGCGACAGATACGCAGTATTTT.